Below, one T cell receptor (beta chain) is given with its context. This record belongs to a study of blood T cell repertoires in COVID-19. Turning to the study itself: The analysed material was cDNA or gDNA that came from T cells, B-cell-depleted T cells, or PBMCs.

Per the study methods: Scientists estimated how many nucleated cells there were by amplifying reference gene primers. Clones were sequenced by immunoSEQ multiplex PCR, and TCRdb holds only the in-frame ones, with some missing. V, J and clone size are those of that table, while D and trimming were read from the DNA. The data hold 140,000 to 150,000 clones, with 80% observed a single time. Germline V gene lookup returns CDR1 MNHEY and CDR2 SVGAGI. Germline trimming cut 4 bases from V and 0 bases from J; bases unmatched to any gene: 4. The CDR3 contains 15 residues. This clonotype was obtained from a man between 70 and 80 years old who had recovered from COVID-19. The rearrangement uses TRBV6-5 and TRBJ2-7; 9 bases are a match to TRBD2. The sample was peripheral blood. The CDR3, as DNA: TGTGCCAGCAGTTCGGCGGGAGGGGTCTCCTACGAGCAGTACTTC. Protein: CASSSAGGVSYEQYF.